This T cell receptor beta chain derives from a study of T cells in narcolepsy (dated by TCRdb to the late 2010s). General notes on the study: Healthy control donors were enrolled in the study alongside patients who had narcolepsy type 1 or type 2 (NT1, NT2). Autoreactive T cells targeting hypocretin neuron self-antigens (hypocretin, TRIB2) were sought in narcolepsy patients, and TCR Vbeta sequencing was used to track clonotypes in blood and CSF. Broad study findings and their caveats: Autoreactive clonotypes were reported to be detected serially in the blood of the same patients and of different patients, but not in the blood of healthy controls. No sequences matching autoreactive T cell clones were present in some of the blood memory CD4+ repertoires from patients and controls. Numbers of sequenced blood memory CD4+ clonotypes were comparable, with averages of around 39,000 in patients and roughly 33,000 in controls. HCRT-specific and TRIB2-specific autoreactive clonotypes were highlighted in plots that compared CD4+ T cell clonotypes in CSF versus blood from the same patient.

Memory CD4+ T cells were sorted ex vivo from peripheral blood of narcolepsy patients and healthy controls for TCR Vbeta sequencing. This clone was observed once. Its antigen remains undetermined. There are no base qualities to consult, and no much larger clone falls within one base. Libraries were made using the immunoSEQ multiplex PCR assay. Held by TCRdb, this immuneACCESS table contains in-frame sequences only and omits some clones. Under half of the omission traces to an unresolved V gene where checked; the cause of the rest is unknown. A total of tens of thousands of clones appear in this sample, about 91% of them only once. Together, the top ten hold 1% to 1.5% of the sample. The junction carries 3 bases between V and J, which are trimmed by 3 bases and 9 bases respectively. The germline V gene (reference sequence) yields SEHNR for CDR1 and FQNEAQ for CDR2. The CDR3 covers 11 residues, taking in both the cysteine and the phenylalanine. The retained sequence is limited to the CDR3, 33 bases, with the frame set at the first base.

The origin of this receptor is a human donor with narcolepsy. The chain is made from TRBV7-9 and TRBJ1-6; no D gene call is confident. Sequences were obtained from CD45RA- memory CD4+ T cells from PBMCs. The intended sense of this specimen's cell subset or site label: memory T cells sorted ex vivo from peripheral blood. This receptor has the CDR3 CASSFGSPLHF. The nucleotides are TGTGCCAGCAGCTTTGGTTCACCCCTCCACTTT.